This TCR beta chain stems from a study of CD8+ T cells in alopecia areata. Findings and limits, study-wide: The study also sequences resident alphabeta T cells of normal skin in scalp samples. Expanded CD8+ clones among the top 100, and scalp clonality, were significantly decreased by tofacitinib.

This clone was seen a few times. Its antigen is as yet unknown. This sample includes further DNA sequences coding for the same CDR3. Treatment specified: oral pan-JAK inhibitor, 5-10 mg twice daily. A FACSAria was used to sort CD4+ and CD8+ T cells. These cells came from PBMCs. Sequencing used cDNA as its template, made by extracting RNA and reverse transcribing it. The table came from immunoSEQ multiplex PCR; TCRdb's copy has only in-frame clones and leaves some out. The sample gives about 190,000 clones, 45% to 65% of which show up once; approximately 0.63% is in the top ten. V dropped 3 bases and J dropped 2 bases, with 5 bases sitting between them. CDR3 length: 12 residues. In germline, CDR1 is SQVTM, CDR2 ANQGSEA.

This sample comprised CD4+ T cells sorted from blood, obtained at week 4, from a patient treated with tofacitinib. The chain joins TRBV29-1 to TRBJ2-1, with D uncertain. The sequence derives from a human donor with alopecia areata. The CDR3 bases are TGCAGCGTTGATACAGCCTACAATGAGCAGTTCTTC. It specifies CSVDTAYNEQFF.